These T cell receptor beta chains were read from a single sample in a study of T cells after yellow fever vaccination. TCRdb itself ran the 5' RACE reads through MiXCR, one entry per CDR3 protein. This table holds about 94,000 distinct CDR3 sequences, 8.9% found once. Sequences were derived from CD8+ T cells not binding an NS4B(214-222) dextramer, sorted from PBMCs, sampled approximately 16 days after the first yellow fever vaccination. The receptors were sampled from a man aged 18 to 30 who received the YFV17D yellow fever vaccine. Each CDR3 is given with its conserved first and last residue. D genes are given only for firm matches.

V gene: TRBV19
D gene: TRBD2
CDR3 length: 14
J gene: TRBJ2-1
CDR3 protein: CASTGLAGYNEQFF

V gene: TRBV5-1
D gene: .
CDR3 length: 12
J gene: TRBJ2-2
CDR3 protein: CASSSTAGELFF

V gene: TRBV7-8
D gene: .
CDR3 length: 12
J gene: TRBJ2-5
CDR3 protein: CASTSTAETQYF

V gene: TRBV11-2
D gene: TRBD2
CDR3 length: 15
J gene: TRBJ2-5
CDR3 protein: CASSPLAGVHETQYF

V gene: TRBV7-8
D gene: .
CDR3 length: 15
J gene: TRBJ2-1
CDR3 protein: CASSLLRGVYNEQFF

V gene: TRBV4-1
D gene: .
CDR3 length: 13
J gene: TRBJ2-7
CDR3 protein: CASSQPPALEQYF

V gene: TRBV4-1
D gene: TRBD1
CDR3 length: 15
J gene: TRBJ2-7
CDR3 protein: CASSQWTGVSYEQYF

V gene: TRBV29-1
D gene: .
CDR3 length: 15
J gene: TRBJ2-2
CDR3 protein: CSVEQYGLAAGELFF

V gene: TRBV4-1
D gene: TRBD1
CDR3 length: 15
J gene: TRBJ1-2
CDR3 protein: CASSQGQYSNYGYTF

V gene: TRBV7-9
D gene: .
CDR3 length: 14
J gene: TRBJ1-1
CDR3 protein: CASSAAARYTEAFF

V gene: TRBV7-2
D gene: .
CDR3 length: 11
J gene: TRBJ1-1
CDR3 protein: CASSFGAEAFF

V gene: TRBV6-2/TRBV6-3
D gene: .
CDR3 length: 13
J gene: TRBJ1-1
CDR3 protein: CARSRDGDTEAFF

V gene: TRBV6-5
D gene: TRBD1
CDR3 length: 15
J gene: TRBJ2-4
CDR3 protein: CASSSDRVAKNIQYF

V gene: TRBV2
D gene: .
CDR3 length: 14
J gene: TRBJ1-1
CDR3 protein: CASSSPGVLAEAFF

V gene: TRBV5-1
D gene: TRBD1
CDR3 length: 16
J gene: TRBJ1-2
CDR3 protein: CASSSPDRASNYGYTF

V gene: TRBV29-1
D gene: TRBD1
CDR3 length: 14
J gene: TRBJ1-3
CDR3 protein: CSVETGGLGNTIYF

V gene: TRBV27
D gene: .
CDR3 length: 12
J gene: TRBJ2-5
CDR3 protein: CASSRRGRTQYF

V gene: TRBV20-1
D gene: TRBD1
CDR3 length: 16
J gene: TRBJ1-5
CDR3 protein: CSARDLDRGGNQPQHF

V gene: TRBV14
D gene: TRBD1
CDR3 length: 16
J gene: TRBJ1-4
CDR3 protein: CASSQMQGALGEKLFF

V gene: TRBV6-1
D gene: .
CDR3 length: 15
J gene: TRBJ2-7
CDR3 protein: CASSPATFNFYEQYF

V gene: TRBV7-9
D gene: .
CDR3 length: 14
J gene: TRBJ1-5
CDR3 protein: CASSLQGSNQPHHF

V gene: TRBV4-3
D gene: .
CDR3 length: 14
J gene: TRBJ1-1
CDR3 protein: CASSQDRRNTEAFF

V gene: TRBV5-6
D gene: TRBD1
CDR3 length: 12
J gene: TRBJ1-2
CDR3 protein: CASSLYRGDDTF

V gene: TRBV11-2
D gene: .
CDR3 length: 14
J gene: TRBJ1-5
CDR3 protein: CASSLTAQNQPQHF

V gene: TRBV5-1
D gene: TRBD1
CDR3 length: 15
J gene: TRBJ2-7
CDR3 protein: CASREGQGPPDEQYF

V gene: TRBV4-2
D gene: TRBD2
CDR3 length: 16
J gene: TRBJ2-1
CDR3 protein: CASSLETSGEYNEQFF

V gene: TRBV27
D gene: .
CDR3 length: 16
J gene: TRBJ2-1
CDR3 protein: CASSLIPSARYNEQFF

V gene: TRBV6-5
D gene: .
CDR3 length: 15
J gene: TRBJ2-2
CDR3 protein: CASSYWGPNTGELFF

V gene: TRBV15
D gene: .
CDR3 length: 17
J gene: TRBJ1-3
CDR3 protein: CATSREMVSNSGNTIYF

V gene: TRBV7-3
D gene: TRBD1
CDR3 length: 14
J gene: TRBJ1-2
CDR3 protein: CASSSTGVGYGYTF

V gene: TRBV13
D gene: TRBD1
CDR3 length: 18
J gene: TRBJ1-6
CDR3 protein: CASSLGIGRQGWNSPLHF

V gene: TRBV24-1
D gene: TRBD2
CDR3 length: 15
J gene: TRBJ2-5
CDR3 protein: CATSDFRGGKETQYF

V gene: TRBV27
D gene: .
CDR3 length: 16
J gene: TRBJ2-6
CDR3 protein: CASSSYYFLGANVLTF

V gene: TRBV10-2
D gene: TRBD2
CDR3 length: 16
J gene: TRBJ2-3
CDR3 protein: CASKWTSGAVLDTQYF

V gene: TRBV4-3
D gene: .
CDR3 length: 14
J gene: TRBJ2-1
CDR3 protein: CASSQDVARNEQFF